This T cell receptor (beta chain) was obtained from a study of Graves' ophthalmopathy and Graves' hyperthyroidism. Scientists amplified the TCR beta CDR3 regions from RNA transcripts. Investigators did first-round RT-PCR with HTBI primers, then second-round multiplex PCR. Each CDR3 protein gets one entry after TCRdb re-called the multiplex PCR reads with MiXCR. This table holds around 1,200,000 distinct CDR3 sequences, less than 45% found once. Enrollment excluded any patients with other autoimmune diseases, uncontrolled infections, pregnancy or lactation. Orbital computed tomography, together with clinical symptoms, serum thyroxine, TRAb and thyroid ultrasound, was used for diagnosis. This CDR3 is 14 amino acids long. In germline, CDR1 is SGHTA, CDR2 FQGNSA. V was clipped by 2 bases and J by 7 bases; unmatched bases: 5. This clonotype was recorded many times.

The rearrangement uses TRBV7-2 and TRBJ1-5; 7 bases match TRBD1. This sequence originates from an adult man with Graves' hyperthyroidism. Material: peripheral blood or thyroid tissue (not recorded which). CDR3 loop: CASSLSRGKQPQHF. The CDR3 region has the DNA TGTGCCAGCAGCTTAAGCAGGGGGAAGCAGCCCCAGCATTTT. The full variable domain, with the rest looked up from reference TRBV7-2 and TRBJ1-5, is GAGVSQSPSNKVTEKGKDVELRCDPISGHTALYWYRQSLGQGLEFLIYFQGNSAPDKSGLPSDRFSAERTGGSVSTLTIQRTQQEDSAVYLCASSLSRGKQPQHFGDGTRLSIL.